The clone carrying this T cell receptor (beta chain) occurred a few times. Antigen unknown. These data are taken from a study of blood T cells in healthy people across ages. Study-wide points: In older individuals, TCR beta diversity per million T cells was lower, falling roughly linearly with age.

Primed by a sample-barcoded 5' primer and a J-beta primer mix, a second PCR proceeded for roughly 7 to 12 cycles. Each cDNA molecule was tagged by a template-switch adaptor with 12 random nucleotides. TCRdb independently ran MiXCR on the 5' RACE reads; one entry per CDR3 protein. There are over a million distinct CDR3 sequences in the sample; 40% to 45% occur only once, and approximately 17% lies in the top ten. Germline values: CDR1 MNHEY, CDR2 SVGEGT. Trimming removed 4 bases from V and 11 bases from J, with 14 bases in between. The CDR3 is made up of 12 amino acids. This clonotype was obtained from a woman aged 60-75 years in good health. The V and J genes are TRBV6-2 or TRBV6-3 and TRBJ2-5; D remains unclear. Material for sequencing was blood. The DNA for the CDR3 is TGTGCCAGCAGTTCCTACGGAGAGGAGCAGTACTTC. It translates to CASSSYGEEQYF.